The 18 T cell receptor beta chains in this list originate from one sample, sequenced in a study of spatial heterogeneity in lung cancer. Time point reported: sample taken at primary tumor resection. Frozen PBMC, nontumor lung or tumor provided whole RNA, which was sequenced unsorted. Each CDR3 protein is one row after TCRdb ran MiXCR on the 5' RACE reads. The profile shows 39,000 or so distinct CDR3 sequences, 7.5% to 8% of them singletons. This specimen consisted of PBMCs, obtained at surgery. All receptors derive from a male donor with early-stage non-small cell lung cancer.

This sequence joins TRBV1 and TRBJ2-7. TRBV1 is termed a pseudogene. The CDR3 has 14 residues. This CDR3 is CTSGWTDPFYEQYF. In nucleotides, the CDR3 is TGCACCAGCGGGTGGACGGACCCTTTCTACGAGCAGTACTTC.

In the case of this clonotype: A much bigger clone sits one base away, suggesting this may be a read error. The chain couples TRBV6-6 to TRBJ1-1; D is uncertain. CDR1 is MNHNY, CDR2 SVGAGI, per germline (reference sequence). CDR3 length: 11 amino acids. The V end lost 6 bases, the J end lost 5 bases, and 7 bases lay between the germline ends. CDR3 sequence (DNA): TGTGCCAGCAGATTCCGGACTGAAGCTTTCTTT. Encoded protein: CASRFRTEAFF.

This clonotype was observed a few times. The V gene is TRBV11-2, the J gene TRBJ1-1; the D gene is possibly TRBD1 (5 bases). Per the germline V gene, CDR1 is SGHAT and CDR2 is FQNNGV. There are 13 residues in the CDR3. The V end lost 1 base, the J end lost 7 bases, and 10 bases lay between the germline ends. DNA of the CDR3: TGTGCCAGCAGCTTAGGAGGGGCTCGTGAAGCTTTCTTT. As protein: CASSLGGAREAFF.

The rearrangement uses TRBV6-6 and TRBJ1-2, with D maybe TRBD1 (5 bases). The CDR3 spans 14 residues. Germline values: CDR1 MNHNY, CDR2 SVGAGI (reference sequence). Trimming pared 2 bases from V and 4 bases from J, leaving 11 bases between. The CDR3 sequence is CASSYGGAVYGYTF. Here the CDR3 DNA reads TGTGCCAGCAGTTACGGAGGGGCAGTCTATGGCTACACCTTC.

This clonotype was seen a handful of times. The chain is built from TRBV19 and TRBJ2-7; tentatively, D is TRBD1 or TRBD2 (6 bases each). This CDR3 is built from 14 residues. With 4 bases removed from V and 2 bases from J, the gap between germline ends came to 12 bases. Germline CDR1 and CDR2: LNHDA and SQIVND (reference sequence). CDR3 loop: CASSSGDIPYEQYV. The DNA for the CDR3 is TGTGCCAGTAGTAGCGGGGACATCCCCTACGAGCAGTACGTC.

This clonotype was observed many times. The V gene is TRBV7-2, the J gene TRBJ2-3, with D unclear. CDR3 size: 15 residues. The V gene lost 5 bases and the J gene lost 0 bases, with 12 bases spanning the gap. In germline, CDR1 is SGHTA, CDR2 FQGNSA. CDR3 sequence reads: CASSLRVLSTDTQYF. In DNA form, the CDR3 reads TGTGCCAGCAGCCTACGAGTGCTTAGCACAGATACGCAGTATTTT.

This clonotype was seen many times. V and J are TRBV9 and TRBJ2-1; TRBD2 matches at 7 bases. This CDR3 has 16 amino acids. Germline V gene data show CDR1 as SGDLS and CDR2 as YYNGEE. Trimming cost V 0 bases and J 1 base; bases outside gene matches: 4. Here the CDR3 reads CASSVAGRRSYNEQFF. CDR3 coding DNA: TGTGCCAGCAGCGTAGCCGGGAGGAGGTCCTACAATGAGCAGTTCTTC.

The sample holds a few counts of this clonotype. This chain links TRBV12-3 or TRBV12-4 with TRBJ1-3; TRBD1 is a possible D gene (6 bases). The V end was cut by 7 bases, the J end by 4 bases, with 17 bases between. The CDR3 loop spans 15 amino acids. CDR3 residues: CASTSPYREGNTIYF. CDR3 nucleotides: TGTGCCAGCACCTCGCCTTACAGGGAAGGAAACACCATATATTTT.

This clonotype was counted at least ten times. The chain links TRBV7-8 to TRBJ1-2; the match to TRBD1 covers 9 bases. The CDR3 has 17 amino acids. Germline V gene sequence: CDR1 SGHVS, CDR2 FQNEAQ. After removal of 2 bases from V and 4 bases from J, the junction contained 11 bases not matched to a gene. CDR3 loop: CASSLRPVGQGVYGYTF. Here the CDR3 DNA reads TGTGCCAGCAGCTTACGGCCGGTGGGACAGGGTGTCTATGGCTACACCTTC.

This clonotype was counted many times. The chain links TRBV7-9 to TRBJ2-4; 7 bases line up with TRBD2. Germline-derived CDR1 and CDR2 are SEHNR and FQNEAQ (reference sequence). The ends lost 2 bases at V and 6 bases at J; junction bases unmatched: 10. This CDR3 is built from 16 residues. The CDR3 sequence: CASSLSPGGKGNIQYF. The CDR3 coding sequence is TGTGCCAGCAGCTTAAGTCCGGGGGGAAAGGGAAACATTCAGTACTTC.

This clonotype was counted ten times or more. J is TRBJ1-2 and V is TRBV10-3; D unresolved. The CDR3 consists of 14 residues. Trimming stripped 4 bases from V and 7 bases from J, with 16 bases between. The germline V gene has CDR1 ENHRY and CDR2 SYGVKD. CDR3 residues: CAISVSDRSGGYTF. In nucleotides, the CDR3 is TGTGCCATCAGTGTCTCTGATCGGTCCGGTGGCTACACCTTC.

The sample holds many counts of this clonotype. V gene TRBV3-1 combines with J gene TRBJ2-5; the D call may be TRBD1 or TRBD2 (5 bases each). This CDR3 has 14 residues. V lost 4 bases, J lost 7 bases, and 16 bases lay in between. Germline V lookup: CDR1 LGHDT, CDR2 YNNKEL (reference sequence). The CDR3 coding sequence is TGTGCCAGCAGCCCGATGGGACCGGCGGGGACCCAGTACTTC. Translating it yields CASSPMGPAGTQYF.

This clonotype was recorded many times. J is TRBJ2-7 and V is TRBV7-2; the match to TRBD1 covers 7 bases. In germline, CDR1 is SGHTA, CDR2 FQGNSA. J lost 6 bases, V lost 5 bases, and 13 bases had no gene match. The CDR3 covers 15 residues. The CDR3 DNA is TGTGCCAGCAGCATTACCGGGACAGCATCGGGCGAGCAGTACTTC. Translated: CASSITGTASGEQYF.

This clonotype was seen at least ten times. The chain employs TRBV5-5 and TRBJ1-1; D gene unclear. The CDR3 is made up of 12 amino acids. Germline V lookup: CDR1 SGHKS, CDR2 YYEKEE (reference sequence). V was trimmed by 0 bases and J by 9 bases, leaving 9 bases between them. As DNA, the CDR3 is TGTGCCAGCAGCTTGGTGGCAGCTCAAGCTTTCTTT. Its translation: CASSLVAAQAFF.

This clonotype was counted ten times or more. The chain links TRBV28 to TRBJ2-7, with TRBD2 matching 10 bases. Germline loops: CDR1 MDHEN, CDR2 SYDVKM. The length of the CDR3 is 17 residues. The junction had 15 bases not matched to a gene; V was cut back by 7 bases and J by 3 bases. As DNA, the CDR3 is TGTGCCAGCACGGGCAGAAAGAGCGGGAGGGCCCTCTACGAGCAGTACGTC. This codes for CASTGRKSGRALYEQYV.

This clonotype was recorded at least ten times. For the CDR3, the DNA is TGTGCCAGCAGCTTAGGAGGGAGTTGGTCCTACGAGCAGTACGTC. Translating gives CASSLGGSWSYEQYV. V and J are TRBV7-2 and TRBJ2-7, with a weak D call TRBD2 (5 bases). CDR1 SGHTA and CDR2 FQGNSA come from the germline V gene. The CDR3 contains 15 residues. V was clipped by 1 base and J by 1 base, with 11 bases between them.

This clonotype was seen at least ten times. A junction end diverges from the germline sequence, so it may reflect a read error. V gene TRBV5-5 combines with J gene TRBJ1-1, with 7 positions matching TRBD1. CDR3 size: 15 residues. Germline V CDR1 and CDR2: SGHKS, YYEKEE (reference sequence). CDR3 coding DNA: TGTGCCAGCAACTTGACACCAGGGGGGAACACTGAAGCTTTCTTT. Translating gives CASNLTPGGNTEAFF.

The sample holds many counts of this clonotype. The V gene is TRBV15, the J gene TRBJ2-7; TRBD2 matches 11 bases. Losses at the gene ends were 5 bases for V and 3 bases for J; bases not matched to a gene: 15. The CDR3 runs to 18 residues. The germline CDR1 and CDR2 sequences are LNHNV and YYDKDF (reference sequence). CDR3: CATSSPGLADSRVYEQYV. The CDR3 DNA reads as TGTGCCACCAGCTCTCCGGGACTAGCGGACTCTAGAGTCTACGAGCAGTACGTC.